This passage covers 23 T cell receptor beta chains from one sample sequenced in a study of T cells in Graves' hyperthyroidism and ophthalmopathy. RNA transcripts yielded amplified TCR beta CDR3 regions. HTBI primers were employed in a first-round RT-PCR of the TCR CDR3. MiXCR was run by TCRdb on the multiplex PCR reads, yielding one entry per CDR3 protein. This sample has about 370,000 distinct CDR3 sequences, with roughly 15% found just once. What was sequenced was blood. The receptor set was obtained from an older woman with Graves' ophthalmopathy.

This clonotype was seen at least ten times. This CDR3 reads CASSRGLYNEQFF. The CDR3 nucleotides are TGTGCCAGCAGTCGGGGACTTTACAATGAGCAGTTCTTC. The rearrangement joins TRBV6-1 to TRBJ2-1; D is perhaps TRBD2 (6 bases). Germline CDR1 reads MNHNS; CDR2 reads SASEGT. The CDR3 spans 13 residues. Trimming cost V 5 bases and J 4 bases, with 9 bases left between them.

This clonotype occurred many times. The rearrangement joins TRBV20-1 to TRBJ2-2, with 8 positions matching TRBD1. From germline, CDR1 is DFQATT and CDR2 SNEGSKA (reference sequence). With 0 bases clipped from V and 6 bases from J, the junction kept 12 bases outside the gene matches. CDR3 size: 17 residues. CDR3: CSARDPGGRGRPGELFF. In DNA, the CDR3 is TGCAGTGCTAGAGATCCCGGGGGCAGGGGGCGCCCCGGGGAGCTGTTTTTT.

This clonotype was detected many times. The chain employs TRBV11-2 and TRBJ1-2; D is possibly TRBD1 (6 bases). The CDR3 covers 11 residues. Germline CDR1 reads SGHAT; CDR2 reads FQNNGV. Trimming stripped 5 bases from V and 7 bases from J, with 8 bases between. The chain's CDR3 is CASSPGVGYTF. In DNA form, the CDR3 reads TGTGCCAGCAGCCCAGGGGTTGGCTACACCTTC. The full variable domain, completed using reference TRBV11-2 and TRBJ1-2, is EAGVAQSPRYKIIEKRQSVAFWCNPISGHATLYWYQQILGQGPKLLIQFQNNGVVDDSQLPKDRFSAERLKGVDSTLKIQPAKLEDSAVYLCASSPGVGYTFGSGTRLTVV.

This clonotype was seen ten or more times. The chain couples TRBV20-1 to TRBJ1-5; D remains ambiguous. CDR1 is DFQATT, CDR2 SNEGSKA, per germline (reference sequence). The V and J ends lost 6 bases and 0 bases respectively, with 9 bases between them. The CDR3 is 13 residues long. The CDR3 is CSAIRVSNQPQHF. The DNA for the CDR3 is TGCAGTGCAATCAGAGTTAGCAATCAGCCCCAGCATTTT.

This chain connects TRBV6-1 to TRBJ2-1; D possibly corresponds to TRBD1 (5 bases). V gave up 6 bases and J gave up 4 bases, with 13 bases separating them. Germline CDR1 MNHNS, CDR2 SASEGT. The CDR3 sequence is 14 residues long. This CDR3 reads CASRPLGQYNEQFF. As DNA, the CDR3 is TGTGCCAGCAGGCCCCTGGGGCAGTACAATGAGCAGTTCTTC.

This clonotype was detected only a few times. The chain links TRBV6-6 to TRBJ2-1, with D tentatively TRBD2 (7 bases). V was pared by 2 bases and J by 5 bases, with 16 bases between. The germline gives CDR1 MNHNY, CDR2 SVGAGI (reference sequence). CDR3 length: 16 amino acids. The CDR3 DNA is TGTGCCAGCAGTTACGGGGGGGCGCCTGGGAACAATGAGCAGTTCTTC. This codes for CASSYGGAPGNNEQFF.

A few counts support this clonotype. The chain employs TRBV10-3 and TRBJ1-5; 9 nucleotides match TRBD1. The V segment lost 5 bases and the J segment 6 bases; nucleotides outside the gene matches: 8. CDR3 length: 15 residues. Germline CDR1 and CDR2: ENHRY and SYGVKD. CDR3 region: CAISPGTGNGQPQHF. CDR3 nucleotides: TGTGCCATCAGTCCCGGGACAGGGAACGGTCAGCCCCAGCATTTT.

This clonotype was seen a handful of times. This chain uses TRBV4-2 with TRBJ1-5; 7 bases map to TRBD1. Germline loops: CDR1 LGHNA, CDR2 YNFKEQ. There are 13 residues in the CDR3. The junction had 2 bases not matched to a gene; V was cut back by 4 bases and J by 5 bases. CDR3 nucleotide sequence: TGTGCCAGCAGCCTCGGGACAGATCAGCCCCAGCATTTT. It specifies CASSLGTDQPQHF.

At least ten counts were recorded for this clonotype. The CDR3 DNA reads as TGCAGTGCTAGTTATGGTGGGGGGCTTGGTGAAAAACTGTTTTTT. Translation gives CSASYGGGLGEKLFF. The rearrangement uses TRBV20-1 and TRBJ1-4; D is possibly TRBD1 (6 bases). V lost 3 bases to trimming and J lost 7 bases, with 18 bases between them. Germline CDR1 DFQATT, CDR2 SNEGSKA (reference sequence). The CDR3 runs to 15 residues.

There are many counts of this clonotype. The CDR3 spells CSAPGLAQGTGELFF. CDR3 DNA sequence: TGCAGTGCCCCGGGACTAGCGCAGGGGACCGGGGAGCTGTTTTTT. The chain uses TRBV20-1 and TRBJ2-2, with 10 bases matching TRBD2. Unmatched junction bases numbered 9, after V lost 6 bases and J lost 5 bases. Germline lookup yields CDR1 DFQATT and CDR2 SNEGSKA (reference sequence). The CDR3 is 15 residues long.

This clonotype was seen only a few times. This chain joins TRBV5-1 and TRBJ1-2, with D possibly being TRBD1 (5 bases). The CDR3 length is 13 residues. Trimming removed 0 bases from V and 7 bases from J, with 10 bases in between. CDR1 and CDR2 from the germline V gene are SGHRS and YFSETQ. The CDR3 sequence: CASSLEGEFGYTF. In DNA, the CDR3 is TGCGCCAGCAGCTTGGAAGGGGAGTTTGGCTACACCTTC. Based on the CDR3 plus reference TRBV5-1 and TRBJ1-2, the full variable domain is KAGVTQTPRYLIKTRGQQVTLSCSPISGHRSVSWYQQTPGQGLQFLFEYFSETQRNKGNFPGRFSGRQFSNSRSEMNVSTLELGDSALYLCASSLEGEFGYTFGSGTRLTVV.

This clonotype was detected a few times. The chain has TRBV5-1 and TRBJ2-5; D is undetermined. The CDR3 covers 15 residues. Trimming took 0 bases from V and 4 from J, leaving 13 bases between them. The V gene's germline CDR1 is SGHRS and CDR2 YFSETQ. In DNA form, the CDR3 reads TGCGCCAGCAGCTTGGACGCTGGAACCCGAGAGACCCAGTACTTC. It encodes CASSLDAGTRETQYF.

V usage is TRBV7-8 and J usage is TRBJ2-1; 12 bases are a match to TRBD2. J was trimmed by 8 bases and V by 4 bases; bases with no gene match: 6. CDR3 length: 15 residues. CDR1 is SGHVS and CDR2 is FQNEAQ in the germline V gene. CDR3 DNA: TGTGCCAGCAGCTCAAGACTAGCGGGAGTGGATGAGCAGTTCTTC. It specifies CASSSRLAGVDEQFF. The variable domain in full, completed from reference TRBV7-8 and TRBJ2-1, reads GAGVSQSPRYKVAKRGQDVALRCDPISGHVSLFWYQQALGQGPEFLTYFQNEAQLDKSGLPSDRFFAERPEGSVSTLKIQRTQQEDSAVYLCASSSRLAGVDEQFFGPGTRLTVL.

This clonotype was observed many times. The chain is built from TRBV2 and TRBJ2-1; no reliable D call. The ends were cut back, 4 bases at V and 5 bases at J, with 9 bases in the middle. Germline V gene lookup returns CDR1 SNHLY and CDR2 FYNNEI. This CDR3 has 13 amino acids. The CDR3 reads CASSVLSHNEQFF. CDR3 in DNA: TGTGCCAGCAGTGTGCTCTCACACAATGAGCAGTTCTTC.

This clonotype was detected only a few times. The J gene is TRBJ1-1, the V gene TRBV6-2 or TRBV6-3, with a possible D match to TRBD1 (6 bases). Germline CDR1 and CDR2: MNHEY and SVGEGT. V was cut by 7 bases and J by 5 bases, with 14 bases left in between. This CDR3 is 13 amino acids long. CDR3 bases: TGTGCCAGCAACAGGGAGGTTTTAACTGAAGCTTTCTTT. Protein sequence: CASNREVLTEAFF.

V usage is TRBV9 and J usage is TRBJ2-3; 13 bases line up with TRBD2. The length of the CDR3 is 14 residues. The V and J ends lost 5 bases and 7 bases, in that order; junction bases with no gene match: 4. CDR1 is SGDLS and CDR2 is YYNGEE in the germline V gene. This CDR3 is CASSPGTSGNTQYF. In nucleotides, the CDR3 is TGTGCCAGCAGTCCCGGGACTAGCGGGAATACGCAGTATTTT.

This clonotype was recorded at least ten times. The chain employs TRBV11-2 and TRBJ2-3; no clear D. This CDR3 comprises 16 residues. The V end lost 4 bases, the J end lost 2 bases, and 16 bases lay between the germline ends. Germline values: CDR1 SGHAT, CDR2 FQNNGV. The DNA for the CDR3 is TGTGCCAGCAGCTCTGTCGGACCCACCAACACAGATACGCAGTATTTT. Amino acid sequence: CASSSVGPTNTDTQYF.

This clonotype was seen repeatedly, ten times or more. The rearrangement links TRBV6-6 to TRBJ2-3, with D tentatively TRBD1 (7 bases). The CDR3 extends over 15 amino acids. Germline CDR1 is MNHNY and CDR2 is SVGAGI (reference sequence). V was trimmed by 2 bases and J by 5 bases, leaving 14 bases between them. CDR3 DNA sequence: TGTGCCAGCAGTTACCGGGGGACAGTGTTAGATACGCAGTATTTT. Translating it yields CASSYRGTVLDTQYF.

This clonotype was detected ten times or more. The gene calls are TRBV2 and TRBJ2-5, with D possibly being TRBD1 (6 bases). Germline lookup yields CDR1 SNHLY and CDR2 FYNNEI. V dropped 6 bases and J dropped 0 bases, with 8 bases sitting between them. This CDR3 contains 13 residues. As DNA, the CDR3 is TGTGCCAGCAGCAGACAGGACCAAGAGACCCAGTACTTC. Translated, it gives CASSRQDQETQYF. Variable domain in full (rest from reference TRBV2 and TRBJ2-5): EPEVTQTPSHQVTQMGQEVILRCVPISNHLYFYWYRQILGQKVEFLVSFYNNEISEKSEIFDDQFSVERPDGSNFTLKIRSTKLEDSAMYFCASSRQDQETQYFGPGTRLLVL.

This clonotype was counted a few times. The rearrangement links TRBV6-1 to TRBJ2-7, with TRBD1 identical over 7 bases. Germline V gives CDR1 MNHNS, CDR2 SASEGT. The V segment lost 6 bases and the J segment 3 bases; nucleotides outside the gene matches: 8. This CDR3 is 14 amino acids long. The CDR3, as DNA: TGTGCCAGCAGCTCCACAGGGGTCTACTACGAGCAGTACTTC. It translates to CASSSTGVYYEQYF.

This clonotype was recorded a few times. This chain connects TRBV4-1 to TRBJ1-2; 7 nucleotides align to TRBD1. Germline V gives CDR1 MGHRA, CDR2 YSYEKL. After removal of 1 base from V and 6 bases from J, the junction contained 5 bases not matched to a gene. The CDR3 spans 14 residues. The CDR3 protein is CASSQVDRVDGYTF. In nucleotides, the CDR3 is TGCGCCAGCAGCCAAGTAGACAGGGTAGATGGCTACACCTTC.

A few counts support this clonotype. The rearrangement links TRBV20-1 to TRBJ2-5; D ambiguous. The CDR3 contains 12 residues. V lost 6 bases and J lost 2, with 10 bases in between. Germline V gene lookup returns CDR1 DFQATT and CDR2 SNEGSKA (reference sequence). The CDR3 loop reads CSAEWGQETQYF. The CDR3 region has the DNA TGCAGTGCCGAGTGGGGACAAGAGACCCAGTACTTC.

This clonotype showed up just a few times. The rearrangement uses TRBV30 and TRBJ2-1; TRBD1 matches at 8 bases. Germline CDR1 GTSNPN, CDR2 SVGIG (reference sequence). This CDR3 spans 12 amino acids. The V gene end was trimmed by 1 base and the J gene end by 15 bases; junction bases not matched to a gene: 8. The CDR3 bases are TGTGCCTGGAGTGGTGACACAGGGGGGTTGTTCTTC. Protein sequence: CAWSGDTGGLFF. The complete variable domain, with remaining parts taken from reference TRBV30 and TRBJ2-1, reads SQTIHQWPATLVQPVGSPLSLECTVEGTSNPNLYWYRQAAGRGLQLLFYSVGIGQISSEVPQNLSASRPQDRQFILSSKKLLLSDSGFYLCAWSGDTGGLFFGPGTRLTVL.